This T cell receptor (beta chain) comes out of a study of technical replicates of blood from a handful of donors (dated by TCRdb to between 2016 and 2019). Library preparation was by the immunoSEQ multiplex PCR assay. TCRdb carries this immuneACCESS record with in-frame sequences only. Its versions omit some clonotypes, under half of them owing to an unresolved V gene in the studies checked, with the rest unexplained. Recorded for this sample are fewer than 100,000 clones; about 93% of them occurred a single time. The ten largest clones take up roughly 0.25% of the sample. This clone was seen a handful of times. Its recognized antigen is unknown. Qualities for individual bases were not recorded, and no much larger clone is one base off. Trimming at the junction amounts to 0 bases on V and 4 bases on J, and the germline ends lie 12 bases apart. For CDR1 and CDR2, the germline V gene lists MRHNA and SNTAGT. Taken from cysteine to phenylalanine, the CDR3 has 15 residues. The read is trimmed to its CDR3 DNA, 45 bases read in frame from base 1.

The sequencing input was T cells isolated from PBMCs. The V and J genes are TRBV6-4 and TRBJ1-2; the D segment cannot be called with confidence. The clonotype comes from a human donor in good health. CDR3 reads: CASSDSIQVGYGYTF. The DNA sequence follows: TGTGCCAGCAGTGACTCGATCCAGGTTGGCTATGGCTACACCTTC.